The 9 T cell receptor beta chains in this list originate from one sample, sequenced in a study of CD8+ T cells in alopecia areata. Reverse transcription of extracted RNA yielded cDNA, which provided the sequencing template. This table comes from immunoSEQ multiplex PCR, and its TCRdb copy is limited to in-frame clones, with some not included. The repertoire has more than 200,000 clones, around two thirds of them found once; the top ten carry around 1.2%. Sequencing was performed on CD4+ T cells sorted from blood, taken at week 0. Every receptor here comes from a human donor with alopecia areata.

The chain is built from TRBV5-1 and TRBJ1-5; D gene unclear. Deletions cut 0 bases from V and 3 bases from J, with 7 bases between. This CDR3 comprises 14 residues. CDR1 SGHRS and CDR2 YFSETQ come from the germline V gene. CDR3 nucleotide sequence: TGCGCCAGCAGCTTGGGGCCGAACAATCAGCCCCAGCATTTT. It specifies CASSLGPNNQPQHF.

The chain links TRBV30 to TRBJ1-4; D gene unclear. CDR3 length: 14 amino acids. Germline CDR1 is GTSNPN and CDR2 is SVGIG (reference sequence). V lost 4 bases, J lost 8 bases, and 17 bases lay in between. CDR3 sequence: CAWTSPLKGEKLFF. The CDR3 DNA sequence: TGTGCCTGGACCAGCCCGCTTAAGGGCGAAAAACTGTTTTTT. Filled out from reference TRBV30 and TRBJ1-4, the complete variable domain reads SQTIHQWPATLVQPVGSPLSLECTVEGTSNPNLYWYRQAAGRGLQLLFYSVGIGQISSEVPQNLSASRPQDRQFILSSKKLLLSDSGFYLCAWTSPLKGEKLFFGSGTQLSVL.

This chain joins TRBV7-9 and TRBJ2-3; 10 nucleotides match TRBD2. V shed 4 bases, J shed 2 bases, and the junction held 9 bases outside the gene matches. Germline CDR1 reads SEHNR; CDR2 reads FQNEAQ (reference sequence). The CDR3 totals 17 residues. In DNA, the CDR3 is TGTGCCAGCAGCTCCCGGGATAGCGGGGGGCTCACAGATACGCAGTATTTT. Translation: CASSSRDSGGLTDTQYF.

DNA for the CDR3: TGCAGCGTTGACGAAGGCATAATGAACACTGAAGCTTTCTTT. Amino acids: CSVDEGIMNTEAFF. The chain is built from TRBV29-1 and TRBJ1-1, with D hard to call. CDR1 is SQVTM, CDR2 ANQGSEA, per germline. The CDR3 has 14 residues. V lost 3 bases to trimming and J lost 0 bases, with 11 bases between them.

The chain joins TRBV9 to TRBJ1-5; 10 nucleotides agree with TRBD1. Germline values: CDR1 SGDLS, CDR2 YYNGEE. The ends lost 7 bases at V and 5 bases at J; junction bases unmatched: 9. The CDR3 loop spans 15 amino acids. CDR3 loop: CASSTGTGEDQPQHF. CDR3 DNA: TGTGCCAGCTCGACCGGGACAGGGGAAGATCAGCCCCAGCATTTT.

This clone has a handful of counts. The rearrangement links TRBV4-1 to TRBJ1-6, with D possibly TRBD1 on 6 matching bases. Germline-derived CDR1 and CDR2 are MGHRA and YSYEKL. CDR3 length: 19 residues. Trimming took off 1 base at V and 1 base at J, with 17 bases between the two ends. The CDR3 here is CASSQVFGGGKSYNSPLHF. CDR3 nucleotide sequence: TGCGCCAGCAGCCAAGTCTTCGGGGGCGGGAAGTCCTATAATTCACCCCTCCACTTT.

This clone was detected only a few times. V usage is TRBV7-3 and J usage is TRBJ2-6; 10 nucleotides match TRBD1. The CDR3 sequence is 18 residues long. The germline CDR1 and CDR2 sequences are SGHTA and FQGTGA. The trim removed 5 bases at V and 0 bases at J, leaving 7 bases unmatched. CDR3 protein: CASSPPGQGLSGANVLTF. Here the CDR3 DNA reads TGTGCCAGCAGCCCCCCGGGACAGGGGCTCTCTGGGGCCAACGTCCTGACTTTC.

The V and J genes are TRBV25-1 and TRBJ2-6; either TRBD1 or TRBD2 may supply D (5 bases each). The CDR3 length is 14 residues. Germline lookup yields CDR1 MGHDK and CDR2 SYGVNS. Trimming pared 4 bases from V and 3 bases from J, leaving 7 bases between. CDR3: CASSGGVGANVLTF. DNA for the CDR3: TGTGCCAGCAGTGGAGGGGTTGGGGCCAACGTCCTGACTTTC.

This clone was seen a few times. The chain has TRBV7-3 and TRBJ1-2; 8 bases are shared with TRBD1. Germline CDR1 reads SGHTA; CDR2 reads FQGTGA. The CDR3 consists of 15 residues. V was pared by 5 bases and J by 3 bases, with 8 bases of the junction left unmatched. CDR3 sequence: CASSPSGQGDYGYTF. The CDR3 coding sequence is TGTGCCAGCAGCCCAAGTGGACAGGGCGACTATGGCTACACCTTC.